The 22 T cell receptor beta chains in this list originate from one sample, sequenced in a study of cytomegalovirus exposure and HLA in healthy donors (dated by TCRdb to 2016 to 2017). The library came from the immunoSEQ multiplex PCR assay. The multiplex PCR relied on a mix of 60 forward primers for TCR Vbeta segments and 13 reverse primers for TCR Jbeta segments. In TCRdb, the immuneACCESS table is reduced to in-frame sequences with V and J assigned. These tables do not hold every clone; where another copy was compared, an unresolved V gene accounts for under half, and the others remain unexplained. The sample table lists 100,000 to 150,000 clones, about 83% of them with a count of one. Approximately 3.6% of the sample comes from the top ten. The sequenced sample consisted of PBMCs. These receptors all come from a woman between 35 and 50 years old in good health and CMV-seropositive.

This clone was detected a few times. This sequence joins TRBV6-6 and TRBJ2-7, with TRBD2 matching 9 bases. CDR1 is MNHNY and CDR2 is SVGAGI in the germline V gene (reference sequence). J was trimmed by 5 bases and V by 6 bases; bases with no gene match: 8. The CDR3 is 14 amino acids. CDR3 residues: CASSFGTSNNEQYF. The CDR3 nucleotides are TGTGCCAGCAGCTTCGGGACTAGCAACAACGAGCAGTACTTC.

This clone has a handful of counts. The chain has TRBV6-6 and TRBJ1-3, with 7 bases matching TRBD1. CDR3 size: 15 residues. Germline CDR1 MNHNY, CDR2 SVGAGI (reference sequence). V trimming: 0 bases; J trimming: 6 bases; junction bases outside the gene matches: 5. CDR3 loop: CASSYSGRGENTIYF. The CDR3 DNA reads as TGTGCCAGCAGTTACTCGGGCAGGGGGGAAAACACCATATATTTT.

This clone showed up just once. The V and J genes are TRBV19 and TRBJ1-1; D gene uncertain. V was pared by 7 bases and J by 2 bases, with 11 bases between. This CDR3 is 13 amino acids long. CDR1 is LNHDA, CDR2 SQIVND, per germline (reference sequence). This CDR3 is CASKTTPNTEAFF. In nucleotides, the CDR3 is TGTGCCAGTAAAACGACACCTAACACTGAAGCTTTCTTT.

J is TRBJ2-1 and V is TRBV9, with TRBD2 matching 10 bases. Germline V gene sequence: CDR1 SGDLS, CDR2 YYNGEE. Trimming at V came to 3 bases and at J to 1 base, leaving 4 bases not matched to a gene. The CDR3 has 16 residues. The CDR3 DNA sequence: TGTGCCAGCAGCGCCTCTAGCGGGAGTTCCTACAATGAGCAGTTCTTC. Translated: CASSASSGSSYNEQFF.

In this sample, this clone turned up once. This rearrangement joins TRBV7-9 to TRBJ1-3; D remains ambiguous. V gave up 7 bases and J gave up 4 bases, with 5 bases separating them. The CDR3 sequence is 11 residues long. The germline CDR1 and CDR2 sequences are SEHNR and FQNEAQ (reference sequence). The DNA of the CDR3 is TGTGCCAGCATGGAGGGAAACACCATATATTTT. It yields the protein CASMEGNTIYF.

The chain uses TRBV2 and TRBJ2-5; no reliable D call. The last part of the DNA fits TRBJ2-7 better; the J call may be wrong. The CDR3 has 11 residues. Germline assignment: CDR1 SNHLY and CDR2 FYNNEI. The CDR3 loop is CASSSFYEQYF. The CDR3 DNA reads TGTGCCAGCAGCTCCTTCTACGAGCAGTACTTC.

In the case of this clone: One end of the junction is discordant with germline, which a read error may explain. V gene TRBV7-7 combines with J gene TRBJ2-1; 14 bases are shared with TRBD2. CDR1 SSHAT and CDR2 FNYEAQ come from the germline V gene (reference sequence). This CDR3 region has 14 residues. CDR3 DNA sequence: TGTGCTAGCAGCCCGGGACTAGCGGGAGCTGAGCAGTTCTTC. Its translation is CASSPGLAGAEQFF.

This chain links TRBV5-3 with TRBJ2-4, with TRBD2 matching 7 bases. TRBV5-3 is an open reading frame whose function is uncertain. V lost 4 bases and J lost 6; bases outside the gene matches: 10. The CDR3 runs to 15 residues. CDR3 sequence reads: CARSQRQTSPNIQYF. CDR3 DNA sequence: TGTGCCAGAAGCCAACGACAGACTAGCCCAAACATTCAGTACTTC.

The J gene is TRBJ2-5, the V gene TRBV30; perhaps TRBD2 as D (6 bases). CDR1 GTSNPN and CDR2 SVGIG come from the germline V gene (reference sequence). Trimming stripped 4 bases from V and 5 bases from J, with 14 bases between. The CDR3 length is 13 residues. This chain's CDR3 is CAWKSIGGETQYF. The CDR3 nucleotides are TGTGCCTGGAAGAGCATCGGAGGGGAGACCCAGTACTTC.

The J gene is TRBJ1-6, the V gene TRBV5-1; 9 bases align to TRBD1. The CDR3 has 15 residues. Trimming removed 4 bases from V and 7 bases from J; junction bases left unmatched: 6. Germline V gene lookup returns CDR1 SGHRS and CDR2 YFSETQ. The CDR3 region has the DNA TGCGCCAGCAGCAGGTCACAGGGGGCGAATTCACCCCTCCACTTT. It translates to CASSRSQGANSPLHF.

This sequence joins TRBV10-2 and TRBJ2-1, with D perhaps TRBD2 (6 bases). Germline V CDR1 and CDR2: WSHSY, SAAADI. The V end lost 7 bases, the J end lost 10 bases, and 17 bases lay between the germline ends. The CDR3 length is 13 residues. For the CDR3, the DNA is TGCGCCAGCACCCCCCAGCTGGGGGGAGAGCAGTTCTTC. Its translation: CASTPQLGGEQFF.

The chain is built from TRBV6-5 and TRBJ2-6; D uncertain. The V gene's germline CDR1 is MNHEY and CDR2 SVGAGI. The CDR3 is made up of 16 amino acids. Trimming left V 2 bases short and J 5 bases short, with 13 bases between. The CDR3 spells CASSYGRTLWANVLTF. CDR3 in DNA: TGTGCCAGCAGTTACGGTCGAACTCTCTGGGCCAACGTCCTGACTTTC.

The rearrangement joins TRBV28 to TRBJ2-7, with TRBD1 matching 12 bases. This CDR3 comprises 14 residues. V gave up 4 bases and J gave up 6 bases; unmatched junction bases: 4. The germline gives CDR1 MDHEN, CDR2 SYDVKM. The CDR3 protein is CASSSRDRGPEQYF. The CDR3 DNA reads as TGTGCCAGCAGTTCACGGGACAGGGGGCCCGAGCAGTACTTC.

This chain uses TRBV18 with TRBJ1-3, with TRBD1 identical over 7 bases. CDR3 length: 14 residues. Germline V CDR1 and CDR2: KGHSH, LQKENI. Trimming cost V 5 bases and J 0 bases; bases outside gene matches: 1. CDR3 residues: CASSRDSSGNTIYF. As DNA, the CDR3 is TGTGCCAGCTCAAGGGACAGCTCTGGAAACACCATATATTTT.

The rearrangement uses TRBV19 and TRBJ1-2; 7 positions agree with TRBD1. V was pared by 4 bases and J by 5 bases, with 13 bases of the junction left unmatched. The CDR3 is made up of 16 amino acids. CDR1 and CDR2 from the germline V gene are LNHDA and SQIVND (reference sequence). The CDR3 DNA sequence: TGTGCCAGTAGTACTCCCGGGACAGATTTTTTATATGGCTACACCTTC. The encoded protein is CASSTPGTDFLYGYTF.

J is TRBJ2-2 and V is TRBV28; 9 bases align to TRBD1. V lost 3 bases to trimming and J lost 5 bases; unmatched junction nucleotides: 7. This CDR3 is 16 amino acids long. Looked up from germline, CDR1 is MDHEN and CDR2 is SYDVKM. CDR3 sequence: CASSLGTGMGTGELFF. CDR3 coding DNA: TGTGCCAGCAGTTTGGGGACAGGGATGGGAACCGGGGAGCTGTTTTTT.

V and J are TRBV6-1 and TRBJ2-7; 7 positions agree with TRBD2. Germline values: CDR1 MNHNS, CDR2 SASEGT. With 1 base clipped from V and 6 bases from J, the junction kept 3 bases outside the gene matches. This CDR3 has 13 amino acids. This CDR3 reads CASSEGTRSEQYF. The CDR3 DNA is TGTGCCAGCAGTGAAGGGACTAGAAGCGAGCAGTACTTC.

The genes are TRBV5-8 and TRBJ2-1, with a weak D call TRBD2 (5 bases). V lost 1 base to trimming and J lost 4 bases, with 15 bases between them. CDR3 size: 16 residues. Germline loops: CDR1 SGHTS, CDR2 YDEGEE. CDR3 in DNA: TGTGCCAGCAGCTTGCGGGGAATTGAGGGTTACAATGAGCAGTTCTTC. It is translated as CASSLRGIEGYNEQFF.

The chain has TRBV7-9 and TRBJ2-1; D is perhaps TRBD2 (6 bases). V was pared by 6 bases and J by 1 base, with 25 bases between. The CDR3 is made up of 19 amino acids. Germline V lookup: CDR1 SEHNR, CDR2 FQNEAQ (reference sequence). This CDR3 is CASRHSRREVLQSYNEQFF. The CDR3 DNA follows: TGTGCCAGCAGACACTCCCGAAGGGAGGTCCTCCAATCCTACAATGAGCAGTTCTTC.

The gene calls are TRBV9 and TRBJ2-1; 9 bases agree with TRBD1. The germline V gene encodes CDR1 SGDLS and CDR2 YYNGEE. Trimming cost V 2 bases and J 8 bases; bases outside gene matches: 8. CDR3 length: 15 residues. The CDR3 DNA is TGTGCCAGCAGCGTTCGGGACAGGGATTGGGATGAGCAGTTCTTC. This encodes CASSVRDRDWDEQFF.

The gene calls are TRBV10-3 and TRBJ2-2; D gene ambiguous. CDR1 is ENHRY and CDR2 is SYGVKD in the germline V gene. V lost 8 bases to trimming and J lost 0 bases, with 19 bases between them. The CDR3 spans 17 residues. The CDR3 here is CAIRVRSEDSNTGELFF. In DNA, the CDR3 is TGTGCCATCCGTGTACGCAGCGAAGACTCGAACACCGGGGAGCTGTTTTTT.

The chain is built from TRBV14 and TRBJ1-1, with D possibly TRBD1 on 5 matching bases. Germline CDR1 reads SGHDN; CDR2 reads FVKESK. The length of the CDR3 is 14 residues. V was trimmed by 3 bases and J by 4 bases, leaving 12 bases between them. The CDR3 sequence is CASSQNPGFTEAFF. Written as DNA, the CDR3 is TGTGCCAGCAGCCAGAACCCAGGGTTCACTGAAGCTTTCTTT.